A selection of T cell receptor beta chains follows, all from one sample in a study of OX40 agonist ivuxolimab in advanced cancers. The data were produced by immunoSEQ multiplex PCR, yet TCRdb's version contains in-frame clones alone and is incomplete. The profile covers more than 45,000 clones, with 88% appearing a single time and roughly 8.1% taken by the ten largest. Sequenced material: CD4+ or CD8+ T cells sorted from blood, taken in a trial of the OX40 agonist ivuxolimab. The receptors derive from an adult with an advanced solid tumor such as melanoma, head and neck, liver or kidney cancer. Both conserved end residues are part of each CDR3.

CDR3 length	J gene	V gene	CDR3 protein
15	TRBJ2-7	TRBV9	CASSVRQESSYEQYF
13	TRBJ2-7	TRBV5-1	CASSKEWGGEQYF
14	TRBJ2-5	TRBV5-6	CASSRGRSVETQYF
15	TRBJ2-7	TRBV4-3	CASSPGPERHPQQYF
14	TRBJ2-3	TRBV28	CASSYDRNSDTQYF
16	TRBJ1-5	TRBV10-1	CASSALRQDSNQPQHF
15	TRBJ2-5	TRBV7-2	CASTQIAGGAETQYF
14	TRBJ1-1	TRBV5-1	CASSLQGTNTEAFF
16	TRBJ2-3	TRBV4-2	CASSQDPSGPLDTQYF
13	TRBJ2-1	TRBV5-4	CASSWDRGNEQFF
15	TRBJ2-2	TRBV9	CASSVDEGSTGELFF
16	TRBJ2-1	TRBV7-8	CASSLYRVGSYNEQFF
16	TRBJ2-3	TRBV18	CASSPRLAGSTDTQYF
15	TRBJ2-1	TRBV7-3	CASSLTRSSYNEQFF
17	TRBJ2-2	TRBV2	CASISDIGGSTLGELFF
15	TRBJ2-7	TRBV6-1	CASRTTSGSSYEQYF
14	TRBJ1-1	TRBV28	CASSTGGADTEAFF